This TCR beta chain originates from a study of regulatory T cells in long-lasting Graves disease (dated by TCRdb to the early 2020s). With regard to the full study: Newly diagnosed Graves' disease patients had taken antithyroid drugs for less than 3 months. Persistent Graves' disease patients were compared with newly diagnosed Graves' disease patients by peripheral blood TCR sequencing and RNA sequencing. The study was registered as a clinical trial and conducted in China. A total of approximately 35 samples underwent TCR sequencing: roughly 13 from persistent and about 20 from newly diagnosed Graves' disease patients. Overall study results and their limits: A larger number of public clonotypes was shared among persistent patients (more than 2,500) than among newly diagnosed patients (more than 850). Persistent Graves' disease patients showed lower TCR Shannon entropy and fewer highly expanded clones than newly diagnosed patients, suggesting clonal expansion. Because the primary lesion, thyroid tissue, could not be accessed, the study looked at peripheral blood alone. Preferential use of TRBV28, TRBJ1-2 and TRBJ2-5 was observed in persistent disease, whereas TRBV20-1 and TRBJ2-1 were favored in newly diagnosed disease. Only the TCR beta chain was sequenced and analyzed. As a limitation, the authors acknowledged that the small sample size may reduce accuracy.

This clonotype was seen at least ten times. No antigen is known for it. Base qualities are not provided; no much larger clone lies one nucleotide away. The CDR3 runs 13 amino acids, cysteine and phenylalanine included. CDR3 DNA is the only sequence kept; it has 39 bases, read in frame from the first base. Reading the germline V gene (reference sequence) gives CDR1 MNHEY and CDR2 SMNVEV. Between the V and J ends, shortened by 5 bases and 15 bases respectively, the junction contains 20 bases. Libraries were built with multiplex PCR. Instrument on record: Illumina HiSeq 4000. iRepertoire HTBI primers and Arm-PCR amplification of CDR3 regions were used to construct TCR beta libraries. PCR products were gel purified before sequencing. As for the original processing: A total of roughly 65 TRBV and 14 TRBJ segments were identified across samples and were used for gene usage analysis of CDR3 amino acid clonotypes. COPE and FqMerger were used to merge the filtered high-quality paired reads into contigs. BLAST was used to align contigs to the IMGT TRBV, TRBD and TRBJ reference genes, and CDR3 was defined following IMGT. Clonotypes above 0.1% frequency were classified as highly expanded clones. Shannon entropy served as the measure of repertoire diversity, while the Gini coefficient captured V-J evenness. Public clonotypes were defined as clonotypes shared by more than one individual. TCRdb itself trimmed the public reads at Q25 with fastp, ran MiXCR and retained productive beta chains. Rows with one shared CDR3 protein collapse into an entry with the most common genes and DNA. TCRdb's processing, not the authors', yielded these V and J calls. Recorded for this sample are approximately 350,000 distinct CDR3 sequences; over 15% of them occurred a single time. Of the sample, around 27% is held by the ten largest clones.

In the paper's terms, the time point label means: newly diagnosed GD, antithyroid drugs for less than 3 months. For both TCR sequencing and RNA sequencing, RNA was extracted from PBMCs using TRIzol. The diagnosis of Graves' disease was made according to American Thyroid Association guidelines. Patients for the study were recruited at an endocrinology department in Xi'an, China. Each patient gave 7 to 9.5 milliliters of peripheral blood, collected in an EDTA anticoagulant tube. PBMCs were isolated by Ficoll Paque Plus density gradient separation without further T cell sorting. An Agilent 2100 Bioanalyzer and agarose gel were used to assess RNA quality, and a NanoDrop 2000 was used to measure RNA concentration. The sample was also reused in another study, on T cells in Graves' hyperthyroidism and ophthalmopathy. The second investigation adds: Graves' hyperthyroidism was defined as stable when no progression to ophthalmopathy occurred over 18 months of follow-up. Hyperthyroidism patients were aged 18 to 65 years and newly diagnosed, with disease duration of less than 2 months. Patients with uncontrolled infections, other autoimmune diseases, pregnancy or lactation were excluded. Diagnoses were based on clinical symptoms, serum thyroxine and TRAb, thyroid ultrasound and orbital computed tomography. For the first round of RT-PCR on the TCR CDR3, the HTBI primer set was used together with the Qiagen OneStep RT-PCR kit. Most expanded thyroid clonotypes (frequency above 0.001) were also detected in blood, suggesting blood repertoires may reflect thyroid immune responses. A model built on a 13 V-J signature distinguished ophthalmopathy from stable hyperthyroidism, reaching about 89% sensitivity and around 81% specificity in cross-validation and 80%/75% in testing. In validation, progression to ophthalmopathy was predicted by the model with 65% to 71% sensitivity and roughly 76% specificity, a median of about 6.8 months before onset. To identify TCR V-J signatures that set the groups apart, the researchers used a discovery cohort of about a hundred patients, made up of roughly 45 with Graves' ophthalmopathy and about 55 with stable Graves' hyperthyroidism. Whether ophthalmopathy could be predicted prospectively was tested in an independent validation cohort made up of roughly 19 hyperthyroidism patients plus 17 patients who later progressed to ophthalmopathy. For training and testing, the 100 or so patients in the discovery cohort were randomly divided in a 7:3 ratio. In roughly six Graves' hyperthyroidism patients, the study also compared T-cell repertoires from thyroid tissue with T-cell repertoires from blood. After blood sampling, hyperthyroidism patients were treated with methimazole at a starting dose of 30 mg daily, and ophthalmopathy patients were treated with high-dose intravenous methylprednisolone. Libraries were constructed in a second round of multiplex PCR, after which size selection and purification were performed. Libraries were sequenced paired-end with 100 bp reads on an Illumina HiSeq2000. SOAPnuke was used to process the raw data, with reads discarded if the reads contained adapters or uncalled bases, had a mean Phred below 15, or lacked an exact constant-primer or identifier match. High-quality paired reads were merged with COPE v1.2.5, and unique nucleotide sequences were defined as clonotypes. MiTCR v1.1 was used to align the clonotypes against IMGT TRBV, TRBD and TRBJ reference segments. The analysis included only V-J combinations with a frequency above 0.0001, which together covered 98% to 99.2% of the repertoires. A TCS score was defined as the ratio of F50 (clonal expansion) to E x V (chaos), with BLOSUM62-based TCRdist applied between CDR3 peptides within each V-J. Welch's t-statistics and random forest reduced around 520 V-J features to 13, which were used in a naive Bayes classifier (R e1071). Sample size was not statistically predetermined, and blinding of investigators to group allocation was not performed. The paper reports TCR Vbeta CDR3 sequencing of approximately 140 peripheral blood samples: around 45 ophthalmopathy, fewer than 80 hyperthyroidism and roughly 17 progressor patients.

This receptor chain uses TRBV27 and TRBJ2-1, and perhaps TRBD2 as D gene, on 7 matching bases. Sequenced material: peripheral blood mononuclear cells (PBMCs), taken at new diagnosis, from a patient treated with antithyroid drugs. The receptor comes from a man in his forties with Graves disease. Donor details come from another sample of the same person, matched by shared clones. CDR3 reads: CASSHSGRGLGFF. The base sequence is TGTGCCAGCAGTCATTCCGGGCGGGGGCTAGGGTTCTTC.